This T cell receptor (beta chain) was identified during a study of neoadjuvant anti-PD-1 for oral cavity cancer. Study-level background: Patients without progression received a fourth nivolumab dose around day 43, then surgical resection on days 50-56.

Time point given: after neoadjuvant nivolumab, at surgical resection. Blood cells were analyzed directly, without culture or expansion. Method: immunoSEQ multiplex PCR; TCRdb's copy keeps in-frame clones and lacks some. Found here are under 15,000 clones, about 70% of them singletons; the top ten hold under 3%. This clone has more than one count but fewer than ten. Germline V gene lookup returns CDR1 SGHVS and CDR2 FQNEAQ. Trimming at V came to 5 bases and at J to 1 base, leaving 11 bases not matched to a gene. The CDR3 extends over 17 amino acids. The TCR comes from a person aged 40-85 years with oral cavity squamous cell carcinoma. Material: PBMCs, obtained after nivolumab (anti-PD-1) treatment. The V gene is TRBV7-8, the J gene TRBJ2-1; 7 bases line up with TRBD2. The CDR3 protein is CASSPGWMRGSYNEQFF. CDR3 nucleotide sequence: TGTGCCAGCAGCCCAGGTTGGATGCGGGGGTCCTACAATGAGCAGTTCTTC.